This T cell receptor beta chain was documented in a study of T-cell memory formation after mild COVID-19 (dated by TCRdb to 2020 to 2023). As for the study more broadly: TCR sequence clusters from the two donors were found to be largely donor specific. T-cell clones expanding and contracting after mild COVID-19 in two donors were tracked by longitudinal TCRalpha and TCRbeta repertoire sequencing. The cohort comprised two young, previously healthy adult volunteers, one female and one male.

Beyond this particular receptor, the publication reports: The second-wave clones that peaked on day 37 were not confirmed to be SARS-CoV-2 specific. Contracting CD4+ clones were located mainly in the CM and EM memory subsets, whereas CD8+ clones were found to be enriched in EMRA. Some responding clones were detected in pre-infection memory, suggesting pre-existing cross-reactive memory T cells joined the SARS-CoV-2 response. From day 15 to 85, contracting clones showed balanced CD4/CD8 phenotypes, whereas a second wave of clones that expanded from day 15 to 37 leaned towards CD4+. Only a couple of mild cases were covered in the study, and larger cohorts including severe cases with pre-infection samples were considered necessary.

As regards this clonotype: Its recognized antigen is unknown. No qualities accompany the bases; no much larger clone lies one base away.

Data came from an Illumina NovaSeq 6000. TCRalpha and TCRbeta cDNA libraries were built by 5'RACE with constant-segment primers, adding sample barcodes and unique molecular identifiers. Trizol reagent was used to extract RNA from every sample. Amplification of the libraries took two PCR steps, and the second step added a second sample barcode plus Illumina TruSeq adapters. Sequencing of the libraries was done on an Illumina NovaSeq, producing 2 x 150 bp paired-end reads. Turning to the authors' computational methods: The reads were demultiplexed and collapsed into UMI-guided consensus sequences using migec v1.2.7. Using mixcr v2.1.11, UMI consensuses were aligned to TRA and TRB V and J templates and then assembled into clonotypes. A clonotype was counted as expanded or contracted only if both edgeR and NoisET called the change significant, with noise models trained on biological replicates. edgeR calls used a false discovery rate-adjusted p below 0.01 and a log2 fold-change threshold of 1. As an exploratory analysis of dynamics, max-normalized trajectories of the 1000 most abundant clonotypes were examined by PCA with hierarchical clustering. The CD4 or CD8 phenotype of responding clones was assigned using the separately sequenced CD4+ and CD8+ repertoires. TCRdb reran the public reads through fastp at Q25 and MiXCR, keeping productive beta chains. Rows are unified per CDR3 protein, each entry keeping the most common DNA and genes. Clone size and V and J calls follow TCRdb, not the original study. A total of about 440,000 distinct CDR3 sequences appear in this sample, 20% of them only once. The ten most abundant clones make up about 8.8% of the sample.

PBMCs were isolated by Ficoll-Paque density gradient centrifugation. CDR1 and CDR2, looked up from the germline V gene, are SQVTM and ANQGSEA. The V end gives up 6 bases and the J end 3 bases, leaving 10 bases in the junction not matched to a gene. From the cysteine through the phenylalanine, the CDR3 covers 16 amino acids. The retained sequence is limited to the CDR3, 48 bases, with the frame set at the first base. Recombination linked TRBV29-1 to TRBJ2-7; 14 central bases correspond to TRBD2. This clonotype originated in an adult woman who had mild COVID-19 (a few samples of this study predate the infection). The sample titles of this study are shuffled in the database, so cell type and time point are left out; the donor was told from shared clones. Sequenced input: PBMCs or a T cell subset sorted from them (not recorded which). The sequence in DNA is TGCAGCGTCCGAGACCAGGGACTAGCGGGAGTCTACGAGCAGTACTTC. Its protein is CSVRDQGLAGVYEQYF.